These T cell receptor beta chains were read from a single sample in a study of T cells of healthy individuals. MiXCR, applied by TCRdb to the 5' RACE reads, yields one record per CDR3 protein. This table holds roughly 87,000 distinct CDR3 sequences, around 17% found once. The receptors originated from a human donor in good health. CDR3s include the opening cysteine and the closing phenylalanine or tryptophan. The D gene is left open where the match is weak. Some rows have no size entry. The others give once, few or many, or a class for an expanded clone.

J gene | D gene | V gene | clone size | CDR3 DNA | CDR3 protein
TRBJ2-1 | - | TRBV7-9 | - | TGTGCCAGCAGCTTAGTCAGGTCTCCTTACAATGAGCAGTTCTTC | CASSLVRSPYNEQFF
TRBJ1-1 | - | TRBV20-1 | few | TGCAGTGCTGCCCCTGCCAGGGGCGGGAACACTGAAGCTTTCTTT | CSAAPARGGNTEAFF
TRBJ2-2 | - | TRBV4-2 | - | TGTGCCAGCAGCCAAGATCGACAAAACACCGGGGAGCTGTTTTTT | CASSQDRQNTGELFF
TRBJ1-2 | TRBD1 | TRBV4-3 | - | TGCGCCAGCAGCCAAGACAGGGGGGATGGCTACACCTTC | CASSQDRGDGYTF
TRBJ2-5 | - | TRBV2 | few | TGTGCCAGCCGACCCCGTGGGGGACAAGAGACCCAGTACTTC | CASRPRGGQETQYF
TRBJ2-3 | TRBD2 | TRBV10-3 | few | TGTGCCATCAGTGGGCTAGCGGAAGGCGGCACAGATACGCAGTATTTT | CAISGLAEGGTDTQYF
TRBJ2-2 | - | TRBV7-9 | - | TGTGCCAGCAGCCCCGGGGGCGCGAACACCGGGGAGCTGTTTTTT | CASSPGGANTGELFF
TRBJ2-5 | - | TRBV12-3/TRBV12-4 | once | TGTGCCAGCAACTCCTTGGGGGGCGGGGAGACCCAGTACTTC | CASNSLGGGETQYF
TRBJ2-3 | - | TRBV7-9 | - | TGTGCCAGCAGCTTAGAGACCGTTACAGATACGCAGTATTTT | CASSLETVTDTQYF
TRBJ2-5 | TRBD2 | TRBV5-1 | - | TGCGCCAGCAGCTTGGGGACTAGCGGGGGGCTAGAGACCCAGTACTTC | CASSLGTSGGLETQYF
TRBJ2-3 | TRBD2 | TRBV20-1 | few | TGCAGTGCTAGAGCCGCGGGAGGGAGGCTTCGGCCAGATACGCAGTATTTT | CSARAAGGRLRPDTQYF
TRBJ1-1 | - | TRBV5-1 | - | TGCGCCAGCAGCCCAGGAGGGTGGGGAATGAACACTGAAGCTTTCTTT | CASSPGGWGMNTEAFF
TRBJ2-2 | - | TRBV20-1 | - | TGCAGTGCGCCTGGACAGCCCGGGGAGCTGTTTTTT | CSAPGQPGELFF
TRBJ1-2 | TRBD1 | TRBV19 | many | TGTGCCAGTAAGGGGACAGCCGGTTACACCTTC | CASKGTAGYTF
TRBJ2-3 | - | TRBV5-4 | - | TGTGCCAGCAGCTTGGAGGAAAGCACAGATACGCAGTATTTT | CASSLEESTDTQYF
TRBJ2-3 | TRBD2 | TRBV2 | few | TGTGCCAGCAGTTGGACTAGCGGCACAGATACGCAGTATTTT | CASSWTSGTDTQYF
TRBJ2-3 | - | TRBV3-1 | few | TGTGCCAGCAGCCAAGAGGCCGGGAGTAGTGTCACAGATACGCAGTATTTT | CASSQEAGSSVTDTQYF
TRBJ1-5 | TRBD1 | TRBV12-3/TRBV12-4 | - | TGTGCCAGCGCTATGGGTAACAGGGGTATTCAGCCCCAGCATTTT | CASAMGNRGIQPQHF
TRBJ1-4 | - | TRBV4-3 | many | TGCGCCAGCAGCCAAGGAACGATCGAAGAAAAACTGTTTTTT | CASSQGTIEEKLFF
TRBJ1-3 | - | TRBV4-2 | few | TGTGCCAGCAGCCAAGGAGAGGGGTCTGGAAACACCATATATTTT | CASSQGEGSGNTIYF
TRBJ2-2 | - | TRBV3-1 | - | TGTGCCAGCAGCCAAGCCACCGGGGAGCTGTTTTTT | CASSQATGELFF
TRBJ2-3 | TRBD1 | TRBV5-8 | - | TGTGCCAGCCTCAGGGGGAGAACAGATACGCAGTATTTT | CASLRGRTDTQYF
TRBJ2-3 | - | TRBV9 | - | TGTGCCAGCAGCGCAGAAAAGGTGGATACGCAGTATTTT | CASSAEKVDTQYF
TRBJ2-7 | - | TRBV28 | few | TGTGCCAGCAGTTCCGGGACCATTTTCTCTGGTAGCGAGCAGTACTTC | CASSSGTIFSGSEQYF
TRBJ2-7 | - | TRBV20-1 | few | TGCAGTGCCGCCCGTGTGAACGAGCAGTACTTC | CSAARVNEQYF
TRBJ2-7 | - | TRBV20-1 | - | TGCAGTGCCCGAGCTACCTACGAGCAGTACTTC | CSARATYEQYF
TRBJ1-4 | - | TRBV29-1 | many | TGCAGCGTTGGGGCGGGGATTGCAGAAAAACTGTTTTTT | CSVGAGIAEKLFF
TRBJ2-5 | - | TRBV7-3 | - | TGTGCCAGCAGCGGCTCTGGGGGGGCTGGAGAGACCCAGTACTTC | CASSGSGGAGETQYF
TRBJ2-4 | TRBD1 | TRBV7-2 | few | TGTGCCAGCAGCGCAAGGGACAGAGCCAAAAACATTCAGTACTTC | CASSARDRAKNIQYF
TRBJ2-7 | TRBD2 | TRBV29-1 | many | TGCAGCGTTGACCTCCTAGCGGGAGGTGGGGAGCAGTACTTC | CSVDLLAGGGEQYF
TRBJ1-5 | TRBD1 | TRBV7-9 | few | TGTGCCAGCAGCCCATCCGGGACAGGATATCAGCCCCAGCATTTT | CASSPSGTGYQPQHF
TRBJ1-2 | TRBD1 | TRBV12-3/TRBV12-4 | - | TGTGCCAGCAGGGCTGGACAGGGGGTGGTCTATGGCTACACCTTC | CASRAGQGVVYGYTF
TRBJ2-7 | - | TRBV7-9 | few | TGTGCCAGCAGCGACAGGATCCTATACTACGAGCAGTACTTC | CASSDRILYYEQYF
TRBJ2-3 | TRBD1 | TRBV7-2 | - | TGTGCCAGCAGGAGACAGGGGATGGGCACAGATACGCAGTATTTT | CASRRQGMGTDTQYF
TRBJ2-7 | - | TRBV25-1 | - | TGTGCCAGCAGTGGGCTTTACGAGCAGTACTTC | CASSGLYEQYF
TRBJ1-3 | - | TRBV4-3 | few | TGCGCCAGCAGCCTGGACCCCGGACTGCAAGTCTCTGGAAACACCATATATTTT | CASSLDPGLQVSGNTIYF
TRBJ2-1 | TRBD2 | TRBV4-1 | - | TGCGCCAGCAGCCGCGGGGGACTAGCGGGTTTGGGCAATGAGCAGTTCTTC | CASSRGGLAGLGNEQFF
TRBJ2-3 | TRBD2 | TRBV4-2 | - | TGTGCCAGCAGCCAGGAACTAGCGGGGGGGCCGGATACGCAGTATTTT | CASSQELAGGPDTQYF
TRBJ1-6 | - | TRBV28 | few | TGTGCCAGCAGTAGGGGGTCACAGGGTAGACCCCTCCACTTT | CASSRGSQGRPLHF